These 32 T cell receptor beta chains originate from one sample sequenced in a study of monozygotic twins with inflammatory bowel disease. No DNA is given; TCRdb re-called the 5' RACE reads and lists each CDR3 protein once. The table lists some 300,000 distinct CDR3 sequences. The sample taken for sequencing was blood. The receptors derive from a human donor with ulcerative colitis or Crohn's disease, or a healthy co-twin of an affected twin (not recorded which).

The rearrangement uses TRBV29-1 and TRBJ1-4. CDR1 is SQVTM, CDR2 ANQGSEA, per germline. The CDR3 totals 12 residues. This CDR3 is CSVVGENEKLFF.

The gene calls are TRBV12-3 or TRBV12-4 and TRBJ1-2; TCRdb outputs TRBD1, but without DNA this stays unchecked. CDR3 length: 14 residues. CDR3 amino acids: CASSYTTGLYGYTF.

V is TRBV6-2 or TRBV6-3 and J is TRBJ2-6. Germline V gene sequence: CDR1 MNHEY, CDR2 SVGEGT. The CDR3 totals 17 residues. The chain's CDR3 is CASSYRQFRSGANVLTF.

The chain uses TRBV6-1 and TRBJ1-1; lacking DNA, the TRBD1 call made by TCRdb goes unchecked. Germline CDR1 MNHNS, CDR2 SASEGT. This CDR3 has 14 residues. The CDR3 region is CASSEGAWNTEAFF.

The chain joins TRBV7-8 to TRBJ1-1. This CDR3 contains 12 residues. Germline V gives CDR1 SGHVS, CDR2 FQNEAQ. CDR3 region: CASNRWGGEAFF.

This chain uses TRBV27 with TRBJ2-7; TCRdb outputs TRBD1, but without DNA this stays unchecked. Per the germline V gene, CDR1 is MNHEY and CDR2 is SMNVEV (reference sequence). The CDR3 sequence is 17 residues long. The CDR3 is CASSLTTPRGQAYEQYF.

This rearrangement joins TRBV3-1 to TRBJ1-1. In germline, CDR1 is LGHDT, CDR2 YNNKEL (reference sequence). The CDR3 sequence is 14 residues long. The CDR3 reads CASSRGVGETEAFF.

The chain links TRBV7-3 to TRBJ1-5. The CDR3 is made up of 13 amino acids. From germline, CDR1 is SGHTA and CDR2 FQGTGA. The CDR3 sequence: CASSLNHGEPQHF.

The V gene is TRBV20-1, the J gene TRBJ2-1; TCRdb's assignment of TRBD2 cannot be checked, as there is no DNA. Germline V gene lookup returns CDR1 DFQATT and CDR2 SNEGSKA (reference sequence). The CDR3 covers 14 residues. This chain's CDR3 is CSARGSSGGHEQFF.

The genes are TRBV2 and TRBJ1-3. Looked up from germline, CDR1 is SNHLY and CDR2 is FYNNEI. This CDR3 has 13 residues. The chain's CDR3 is CASLREFGNTIYF.

The chain couples TRBV12-3 or TRBV12-4 to TRBJ2-6; checking the TCRdb D call of TRBD1 is not possible without DNA. This CDR3 has 17 amino acids. The CDR3 sequence: CASRLAGGSSGANVLTF.

The CDR3 reads CASLGDTEAFF. The genes are TRBV28 and TRBJ1-1. Germline lookup yields CDR1 MDHEN and CDR2 SYDVKM. CDR3 length: 11 amino acids.

The CDR3 here is CASSSRDAEAFF. The chain employs TRBV7-9 and TRBJ1-1. This CDR3 has 12 residues. Germline CDR1 and CDR2: SEHNR and FQNEAQ (reference sequence). The full variable domain, its missing parts supplied by reference TRBV7-9 and TRBJ1-1, is DTGVSQNPRHKITKRGQNVTFRCDPISEHNRLYWYRQTLGQGPEFLTYFQNEAQLEKSRLLSDRFSAERPKGSFSTLEIQRTEQGDSAMYLCASSSRDAEAFFGQGTRLTVV.

The chain uses TRBV7-3 and TRBJ2-5; TCRdb reports TRBD1, a call that lacks DNA to check it against. There are 13 residues in the CDR3. The germline V gene has CDR1 SGHTA and CDR2 FQGTGA. The CDR3 spells CASSRTGKETQYF.

The chain uses TRBV7-9 and TRBJ2-1. The CDR3 contains 14 residues. Germline V gene data show CDR1 as SEHNR and CDR2 as FQNEAQ (reference sequence). CDR3 amino acids: CASSLVGSPNEQFF.

The rearrangement uses TRBV27 and TRBJ2-7; TCRdb picks TRBD2, but there is no DNA to check that call. Germline V CDR1 and CDR2: MNHEY, SMNVEV (reference sequence). The length of the CDR3 is 17 residues. CDR3 amino acids: CASSPKTSGTAAYEQYF.

The chain joins TRBV6-2 or TRBV6-3 to TRBJ2-7; TCRdb lists TRBD1, though no DNA is available to test this call. Germline V gene sequence: CDR1 MNHEY, CDR2 SVGEGT. The CDR3 runs to 15 residues. The CDR3 here is CASGRLTGVHSEQYF.

The V call is TRBV6-6, the J call TRBJ2-7; absent DNA, TCRdb's TRBD1 call cannot be checked. This CDR3 is built from 14 residues. The germline V gene has CDR1 MNHNY and CDR2 SVGAGI (reference sequence). The CDR3 sequence: CASSRDASSYEQYF.

The chain combines TRBV28 with TRBJ2-7; TCRdb outputs TRBD1, but without DNA this stays unchecked. Germline-derived CDR1 and CDR2 are MDHEN and SYDVKM. The CDR3 contains 14 residues. The CDR3 sequence: CASRTGTGSYEQYF. Together with reference TRBV28 and TRBJ2-7, the CDR3 gives the full variable domain: DVKVTQSSRYLVKRTGEKVFLECVQDMDHENMFWYRQDPGLGLRLIYFSYDVKMKEKGDIPEGYSVSREKKERFSLILESASTNQTSMYLCASRTGTGSYEQYFGPGTRLTVT.

The chain joins TRBV12-3 or TRBV12-4 to TRBJ1-5. The CDR3 has 15 amino acids. The CDR3 spells CASIRGGERNQPQHF.

The chain carries TRBV5-1 and TRBJ2-3. The CDR3 totals 14 residues. CDR1 is SGHRS and CDR2 is YFSETQ in the germline V gene. The CDR3 here is CASSLNAGTDTQYF.

V gene TRBV12-3 or TRBV12-4 combines with J gene TRBJ2-2. The CDR3 spans 16 residues. The CDR3 protein is CASITLSSSNIGELFF.

This chain connects TRBV9 to TRBJ2-2; TCRdb lists TRBD1, though no DNA is available to test this call. This CDR3 is 15 amino acids long. Germline-derived CDR1 and CDR2 are SGDLS and YYNGEE. CDR3: CASSLRGRDTGELFF.

The chain joins TRBV5-1 to TRBJ2-5. CDR3 length equals 13 residues. Germline assignment: CDR1 SGHRS and CDR2 YFSETQ. This chain's CDR3 is CASSLEGSETQYF.

The chain is built from TRBV25-1 and TRBJ2-1; without DNA, the TCRdb call of TRBD2 cannot be checked. Germline V gene lookup returns CDR1 MGHDK and CDR2 SYGVNS. This CDR3 has 13 amino acids. The CDR3 reads CASSLGPGIVLFF.

The chain's CDR3 is CASSPGRTSSYNEQFF. The rearrangement links TRBV7-7 to TRBJ2-1; TCRdb reports TRBD1, a call that lacks DNA to check it against. Germline CDR1 SSHAT, CDR2 FNYEAQ (reference sequence). The CDR3 has 16 residues.

The chain employs TRBV30 and TRBJ2-1; TCRdb picks TRBD2, but there is no DNA to check that call. The germline V gene has CDR1 GTSNPN and CDR2 SVGIG (reference sequence). CDR3 length: 14 amino acids. The chain's CDR3 is CAWTRLAGVNEQFF.

The chain uses TRBV7-2 and TRBJ2-2. Germline loops: CDR1 SGHTA, CDR2 FQGNSA. This CDR3 spans 13 amino acids. The CDR3 is CASSSNSYGELFF.

V usage is TRBV2 and J usage is TRBJ2-4. The CDR3 runs to 13 residues. Per germline, CDR1 SNHLY and CDR2 FYNNEI. CDR3 sequence reads: CASSAGDKNIQYF.

V gene TRBV20-1 combines with J gene TRBJ2-7; the TCRdb call, TRBD2, lacks DNA for checking. From germline, CDR1 is DFQATT and CDR2 SNEGSKA (reference sequence). The CDR3 has 12 residues. CDR3 region: CSAPRGGHEQYF.

The gene calls are TRBV7-9 and TRBJ1-5; TCRdb names TRBD1, which stays unverified in the absence of DNA. The CDR3 loop spans 12 amino acids. From germline, CDR1 is SEHNR and CDR2 FQNEAQ (reference sequence). Here the CDR3 reads CASSFGDGSQHF.

The chain is built from TRBV27 and TRBJ1-2; the TCRdb call, TRBD1, lacks DNA for checking. This CDR3 region has 11 residues. Germline V CDR1 and CDR2: MNHEY, SMNVEV (reference sequence). The CDR3 loop reads CASSSRGSYTF.